This is a list of T cell receptor beta chains from one sample in a study of post-analysis software for immune sequencing data. One entry per CDR3 protein results from TCRdb running MiXCR on the PCR reads. The sample has more than 500,000 distinct CDR3 sequences; 30% to 40% are singletons. Specimen: blood. Every receptor here comes from a girl younger than 18 with multiple sclerosis. The CDR3 runs from the conserved cysteine through the conserved F or W. D genes are given only for firm matches. Size values are once, few and many counts, or a class for expanded clones, and some rows have none.

clone_size	v_call	j_call	cdr3_length	d_call	cdr3_nt	cdr3_aa
NA	TRBV5-1	TRBJ2-3	16	NA	TGCGCCAGCAGCTTGGAGTTACAGGGATGGACAGATACGCAGTATTTT	CASSLELQGWTDTQYF
NA	TRBV9	TRBJ2-1	16	TRBD1	TGTGCCAGCAGCGTCCGGGACAGGGAAGCTTACAATGAGCAGTTCTTC	CASSVRDREAYNEQFF
few	TRBV6-5	TRBJ2-7	11	NA	TGTGCTAGCAGTCGACAGAACGAGCAGTACTTC	CASSRQNEQYF
NA	TRBV5-5	TRBJ2-7	17	TRBD2	TGTGCCAGCAGCTTACGAGCGGGGGGGACCGTGGCCAACGAGCAGTACTTC	CASSLRAGGTVANEQYF
few	TRBV11-2	TRBJ2-5	16	TRBD1	TGTGCCAGCAGCGTGACCGGGACAGGGGTTCGGGAGACCCAGTACTTC	CASSVTGTGVRETQYF
NA	TRBV7-9	TRBJ1-2	16	TRBD1	TGTGCCAGCAGCTTAGCAACAGGGGTGGCCAACTATGGCTACACCTTC	CASSLATGVANYGYTF
NA	TRBV7-9	TRBJ2-1	13	TRBD2	TGTGCCAGCAGCTTTGGACTAGCTAAGGAGCAGTTCTTC	CASSFGLAKEQFF
many	TRBV5-1	TRBJ2-5	12	NA	TGTGCCAGCTCACGCGCCCAAGAGACCCAGTACTTC	CASSRAQETQYF
NA	TRBV3-1	TRBJ2-3	19	TRBD2	TGTGCCAGCAGCCTAGGCCCTATTCGACTAGCGGGGGAACCCAATACGCAGTATTTT	CASSLGPIRLAGEPNTQYF
NA	TRBV20-1	TRBJ1-2	12	NA	TGCAGTGCAAGTCAGGGGTTCTATGGCTACACCTTC	CSASQGFYGYTF
NA	TRBV5-1	TRBJ2-1	15	NA	TGCGCCAGCAGCTTGGAGGGGATTGCCTACAATGAGCAGTTCTTC	CASSLEGIAYNEQFF
NA	TRBV3-1	TRBJ2-5	16	TRBD2	TGTGCCAGCAGTCGTTGGGTAGCGGGGACCCAAGAGACCCAGTACTTC	CASSRWVAGTQETQYF
many	TRBV27	TRBJ1-2	14	NA	TGTGCCAGCAGTTTAAAAGGGGGGAACTATGGCTACACCTTC	CASSLKGGNYGYTF
NA	TRBV11-1	TRBJ2-7	15	NA	TGTGCCAGCAGCTTAGGGGTTGATGGACCATACGAGCAGTACTTC	CASSLGVDGPYEQYF
few	TRBV7-8	TRBJ2-7	15	TRBD1	TGTGCCAGCAGCACCAACCGGGACAGGGCCGGGGAGCAGTACTTC	CASSTNRDRAGEQYF
NA	TRBV6-2/TRBV6-3	TRBJ2-3	15	NA	TGTGCCAGCAGAGAAGATGGAAGGGGCACAGATACGCAGTATTTT	CASREDGRGTDTQYF
NA	TRBV7-3	TRBJ2-1	16	NA	TGTGCCAGCAGCTTAGGACACCGGGGGGCTAGCAATGAGCAGTTCTTC	CASSLGHRGASNEQFF
few	TRBV18	TRBJ2-1	14	TRBD2	TGTGCCAGCTCCCCTATCGGGAGGGCTAATGAGCAGTTCTTC	CASSPIGRANEQFF
few	TRBV14	TRBJ1-5	16	NA	TGTGCCAGCAGCCAGCGGGGGACCGTCTTCAATCAGCCCCAGCATTTT	CASSQRGTVFNQPQHF
few	TRBV6-1	TRBJ1-3	15	NA	TGTGCCAGCAGTGAGGGCGGGCCAGCTGGAAACACCATATATTTT	CASSEGGPAGNTIYF
NA	TRBV20-1	TRBJ2-3	13	NA	TGCAGTGCTCGACAGGACTCCACAGATACGCAGTATTTT	CSARQDSTDTQYF
few	TRBV18	TRBJ2-6	17	TRBD1	TGTGCCAGCTCACCTTTGACAGGGGGCACTGGGGCCAACGTCCTGACTTTC	CASSPLTGGTGANVLTF
NA	TRBV12-3/TRBV12-4	TRBJ2-5	15	NA	TGTGCCAGCAGTTTTGGGCAGGGAATCGGTGAGACCCAGTACTTC	CASSFGQGIGETQYF
NA	TRBV3-1	TRBJ2-1	14	NA	TGTGCCAGCAGCCTATGGACTGTGCCCAATGAGCAGTTCTTC	CASSLWTVPNEQFF
few	TRBV20-1	TRBJ2-7	12	NA	TGCAGTGCTAGGAGTGTAAGGCGCGAGCAGTACTTC	CSARSVRREQYF
NA	TRBV11-1	TRBJ2-7	16	TRBD2	TGTGCCAGCAGCTTGCCGGGACTAGCGGGATCCTACGAGCAGTACTTC	CASSLPGLAGSYEQYF
few	TRBV5-1	TRBJ1-2	15	NA	TGCGCCAGCAGCTTGTCGGTAGAGGGATTGAGTGGCTACACCTTC	CASSLSVEGLSGYTF
NA	TRBV6-1	TRBJ2-7	17	NA	TGTGCCAGCAGTGGGGGCCTCGGTACGGGGACCTCCTACGAGCAGTACTTC	CASSGGLGTGTSYEQYF
few	TRBV10-3	TRBJ2-5	14	NA	TGTGCCATCAGTGATGGAGGGTTCAGAGAGACCCAGTACTTC	CAISDGGFRETQYF
NA	TRBV5-1	TRBJ2-5	16	NA	TGCGCCAGCAGCTTGGTACCACTATTAAATGAAGAGACCCAGTACTTC	CASSLVPLLNEETQYF
many	TRBV20-1	TRBJ2-5	14	TRBD1	TGCAGTGCCTCCGGGACAGGGACTGCGGAGACCCAGTACTTC	CSASGTGTAETQYF
NA	TRBV15	TRBJ2-3	14	NA	TGTGCCACCAGCAGGACAGGTTACACAGATACGCGGTATTTT	CATSRTGYTDTRYF
NA	TRBV5-1	TRBJ2-1	18	NA	TGCGCCAGCAGCTTGTTTGGGCGAAAGGCGGAGGGTTACAATGAGCAGTTCTTC	CASSLFGRKAEGYNEQFF
NA	TRBV7-8	TRBJ1-1	15	NA	TGTGCCAGCAGCTTAGGGAGGGCCATGAACACTGAAGCTTTCTTT	CASSLGRAMNTEAFF
many	TRBV5-1	TRBJ1-2	14	TRBD1	TGCGCCAGCAGCACCTGGGACAGCATAGGCGGCTACACCTTC	CASSTWDSIGGYTF
NA	TRBV20-1	TRBJ1-1	12	NA	TGCAGTGCTAGCGGGTCTCTCACTGAAGCTTTCTTT	CSASGSLTEAFF
NA	TRBV20-1	TRBJ2-1	14	TRBD2	TGCAGTGCTAGAGGGGGACTAGCGGGGGTCGAGCAGTTCTTC	CSARGGLAGVEQFF
NA	TRBV20-1	TRBJ2-5	13	NA	TGCAGTGCTCCCGAAAGGGGTCAAGAGACCCAGTACTTC	CSAPERGQETQYF
few	TRBV27	TRBJ2-5	15	NA	TGTGCCAGCAGCAAGGGAGAAGGTCCTTCGGAGACCCAGTACTTC	CASSKGEGPSETQYF
few	TRBV20-1	TRBJ1-2	15	NA	TGCAGTGCTAGCCAACAGGGAGGATTAAACTATGGCTACACCTTC	CSASQQGGLNYGYTF
NA	TRBV20-1	TRBJ1-1	11	NA	TGCAGTGCTACCCAGAGTGCTGAAGCTTTCTTT	CSATQSAEAFF
NA	TRBV9	TRBJ2-3	14	NA	TGTGCCAGCAGCGGGCGAGGTACAACCGATACGCAGTATTTT	CASSGRGTTDTQYF
NA	TRBV14	TRBJ1-1	13	NA	TGTGCCAGCAGCCCGACTTGGGGCACTGAAGCTTTCTTT	CASSPTWGTEAFF
NA	TRBV29-1	TRBJ2-7	11	NA	TGCAGCGTTTTGGAGTTCCACGAGCAGTACTTC	CSVLEFHEQYF
NA	TRBV4-1	TRBJ2-1	16	NA	TGCGCCAGCAGCCAAGCTCCCCGGGACACCGTCTATGAGCAGTTCTTC	CASSQAPRDTVYEQFF
NA	TRBV7-2	TRBJ2-3	18	TRBD2	TGTGCCAGCAGCTTAGACGGGACTAGCGGTAGTAGGACAGATACGCAGTATTTT	CASSLDGTSGSRTDTQYF
NA	TRBV6-2/TRBV6-3	TRBJ1-2	15	NA	TGTGCCAGCAGTTACTCGACAGGAGCTAACTATGGCTACACCTTC	CASSYSTGANYGYTF
NA	TRBV9	TRBJ1-5	13	NA	TGTACCAGCAGCGTAGCTGGCTATGAGCCCCAGCATTTT	CTSSVAGYEPQHF
NA	TRBV28	TRBJ2-5	15	NA	TGTGTCAGCACCCTCGGGGGTCATGAGAAAGAGACCCAGTACTTC	CVSTLGGHEKETQYF
once	TRBV20-1	TRBJ2-1	14	NA	TGCAGTGCTAGTTGGGGGGTCACCTACAATGAGCAGTTCTTC	CSASWGVTYNEQFF
many	TRBV10-3	TRBJ2-1	11	NA	TGTGCCATCAGTGCCGCGGGGGAGCAGTTCTTC	CAISAAGEQFF
few	TRBV7-9	TRBJ2-1	17	TRBD2	TGTGCCAGCAGCTTAGTCGCCCGACTAGCGGGGTATAATGAGCAGTTCTTC	CASSLVARLAGYNEQFF
few	TRBV27	TRBJ2-3	13	TRBD1	TGTGCCACGGGGACAGGGGAGTGGGATACGCAGTATTTT	CATGTGEWDTQYF
NA	TRBV12-3/TRBV12-4	TRBJ2-5	14	NA	TGTGCCAGCAGTTGGGGCAGGGGAGGGGAGACCCAGTACTTC	CASSWGRGGETQYF
NA	TRBV5-1	TRBJ1-2	14	NA	TGCGCCAGCAGAAATCCGAAGGGGGACTATGGCTACACCTTC	CASRNPKGDYGYTF
NA	TRBV29-1	TRBJ1-2	15	NA	TGCAGCGTTGGCACGAGGGGGGGCTTGGGCTATGGCTACACCTTC	CSVGTRGGLGYGYTF
many	TRBV7-3	TRBJ1-2	16	NA	TGTGCCAGCAGCTCGAGGGGGGGTCATCGTAACTATGGCTACACCTTC	CASSSRGGHRNYGYTF